The 22 T cell receptor beta chains below come from one sample, sequenced in a study of blood T cell repertoires in COVID-19. Only in-frame clones appear in the TCRdb table, and some are missing; sequencing was by immunoSEQ multiplex PCR. The sample carries 150,000 to 200,000 clones, about 82% recorded once. The sample taken for sequencing was peripheral blood. These TCRs come from a woman aged 25 to 39 with acute or convalescent COVID-19.

This clone has only one observation. The V call is TRBV4-2, the J call TRBJ2-1; 10 bases agree with TRBD2. The CDR3 runs to 15 residues. Germline values: CDR1 LGHNA, CDR2 YNFKEQ. Trimming took 4 bases from V and 5 from J; bases not matched to a gene: 5. The CDR3 DNA sequence: TGTGCCAGCAGCCGAGGGACTAGCGCTAACAATGAGCAGTTCTTC. Its translation is CASSRGTSANNEQFF.

The chain recombines TRBV6-2 or TRBV6-3 with TRBJ2-5; 14 bases map to TRBD2. Germline V gives CDR1 MNHEY, CDR2 SVGEGT. The CDR3 has 17 residues. V lost 5 bases, J lost 3 bases, and 8 bases stayed unmatched. The CDR3 loop is CASSPQTSGGAKETQYF. Here the CDR3 DNA reads TGTGCCAGCAGTCCCCAGACTAGCGGGGGGGCGAAAGAGACCCAGTACTTC.

The chain combines TRBV19 with TRBJ1-5, with TRBD1 matching 8 bases. J lost 6 bases, V lost 6 bases, and 16 bases had no gene match. This CDR3 has 17 residues. The germline V gene encodes CDR1 LNHDA and CDR2 SQIVND (reference sequence). CDR3 bases: TGTGCCAGTAGCACCGACAGGGGAGGTCGGTATATTCAGCCCCAGCATTTT. This encodes CASSTDRGGRYIQPQHF.

This clone was seen a single time. The rearrangement uses TRBV7-9 and TRBJ2-1; D possibly corresponds to TRBD1 (6 bases). This CDR3 has 14 amino acids. The ends were cut back, 0 bases at V and 13 bases at J, with 16 bases in the middle. CDR1 SEHNR and CDR2 FQNEAQ come from the germline V gene (reference sequence). CDR3 nucleotide sequence: TGTGCCAGCAGCTTAGCAGCTTTGTTACAGGGTCAGTTCTTC. This translates into CASSLAALLQGQFF.

V and J are TRBV19 and TRBJ2-7, with 8 bases aligning to TRBD1. V lost 6 bases and J lost 2; bases outside the gene matches: 6. CDR3 length: 14 residues. The germline gives CDR1 LNHDA, CDR2 SQIVND (reference sequence). The CDR3 nucleotides are TGTGCCAGTAGATGGGGGACAGGCGCCTACGAGCAGTACTTC. Translating it yields CASRWGTGAYEQYF.

Remarks on this clone: A much larger clone sits a single nucleotide away, making a read error possible. The sample carries other DNA sequences with the same CDR3. V is TRBV5-1 and J is TRBJ2-7; maybe TRBD1 (6 bases). CDR1 is SGHRS, CDR2 YFSETQ, per germline. V lost 0 bases and J lost 2, with 6 bases in between. The CDR3 is 13 amino acids. CDR3 sequence reads: CASSLEGAYEQYF. The CDR3 coding sequence is TGCGCCAGCAGCTTGGAGGGGGCCTACGAGCAGTACTTC.

This rearrangement joins TRBV6-5 to TRBJ1-2; D unclear. Germline CDR1 is MNHEY and CDR2 is SVGAGI. V dropped 5 bases and J dropped 9 bases, with 19 bases sitting between them. The CDR3 is made up of 14 amino acids. The CDR3 DNA follows: TGTGCCAGCAGTCTACAGAGCTTAACTTATAGCTACACCTTC. It encodes CASSLQSLTYSYTF.

The chain carries TRBV12-3 or TRBV12-4 and TRBJ1-4; possible D gene TRBD1, 6 bases. Trimming pared 8 bases from V and 4 bases from J, leaving 8 bases between. This CDR3 is built from 12 residues. CDR3 DNA: TGTGCCAGCGGACAGCGTAATGAAAAACTGTTTTTT. It yields the protein CASGQRNEKLFF.

This clone was detected once. The V call is TRBV28, the J call TRBJ1-2; D gene ambiguous. V lost 2 bases and J lost 6, with 7 bases in between. Germline V gene data show CDR1 as MDHEN and CDR2 as SYDVKM. This CDR3 comprises 12 residues. CDR3 amino acids: CASSLGEHGYTF. DNA of the CDR3: TGTGCCAGCAGTTTAGGTGAGCATGGCTACACCTTC.

This clone came up once. The chain employs TRBV27 and TRBJ2-1; D is ambiguous. Trimming removed 5 bases at V and 11 bases at J, with 13 bases between. The CDR3 sequence is 12 residues long. Germline V lookup: CDR1 MNHEY, CDR2 SMNVEV (reference sequence). The CDR3 is CASSPLGQKQFF. CDR3 DNA sequence: TGTGCCAGCAGTCCCCTTGGTCAGAAGCAGTTCTTC.

This chain uses TRBV11-2 with TRBJ2-7; D remains ambiguous. The CDR3 consists of 13 residues. CDR1 and CDR2 (germline): SGHAT, FQNNGV. V was cut by 0 bases and J by 7 bases, with 10 bases left in between. CDR3 bases: TGTGCCAGCAGCTTAGAGAGGCTTCGGGAGCAGTACTTC. Encoded protein: CASSLERLREQYF.

V usage is TRBV5-1 and J usage is TRBJ1-4, with 9 bases lining up with TRBD1. Trimming took 4 bases from V and 1 from J; bases not matched to a gene: 8. The CDR3 has 17 residues. Germline CDR1 and CDR2: SGHRS and YFSETQ. The CDR3 nucleotides read TGCGCCAGCAGCCCAGGGACAGGGAGGAGAACTAATGAAAAACTGTTTTTT. Its protein is CASSPGTGRRTNEKLFF.

The chain couples TRBV14 to TRBJ1-1, with 7 bases that match TRBD1. Looked up from germline, CDR1 is SGHDN and CDR2 is FVKESK. The ends lost 4 bases at V and 0 bases at J; junction bases unmatched: 5. This CDR3 contains 15 residues. CDR3 sequence (DNA): TGTGCCAGCAGCCCCCGACAGGGCATGAACACTGAAGCTTTCTTT. This gives the protein CASSPRQGMNTEAFF.

This rearrangement joins TRBV4-2 to TRBJ2-5; 9 nucleotides align to TRBD2. This CDR3 comprises 15 residues. V dropped 7 bases and J dropped 5; count of bases not matched to a gene: 11. Germline CDR1 reads LGHNA; CDR2 reads YNFKEQ. The DNA for the CDR3 is TGTGCCAGCACCCCGGGGACTAGCCTGGATGAGACCCAGTACTTC. It encodes CASTPGTSLDETQYF.

J is TRBJ1-2 and V is TRBV11-2, with D unclear. CDR1 and CDR2 (germline): SGHAT, FQNNGV. The V end was cut by 5 bases, the J end by 2 bases, with 15 bases between. The CDR3 contains 15 residues. Written as DNA, the CDR3 is TGTGCCAGCAGCCCTCGCGGGCGTGCGAACTATGGCTACACCTTC. Translated, it gives CASSPRGRANYGYTF.

The rearrangement uses TRBV19 and TRBJ2-7, with 9 bases lining up with TRBD1. Germline CDR1 is LNHDA and CDR2 is SQIVND (reference sequence). The CDR3 is made up of 15 amino acids. J lost 3 bases, V lost 6 bases, and 9 bases had no gene match. CDR3 nucleotide sequence: TGTGCCAGTAGCGATCCGGGACAGGGACACTACGAGCAGTACTTC. Its translation: CASSDPGQGHYEQYF. Full variable domain (rest looked up from reference TRBV19 and TRBJ2-7): DGGITQSPKYLFRKEGQNVTLSCEQNLNHDAMYWYRQDPGQGLRLIYYSQIVNDFQKGDIAEGYSVSREKKESFPLTVTSAQKNPTAFYLCASSDPGQGHYEQYFGPGTRLTVT.

This rearrangement joins TRBV25-1 to TRBJ1-1; weak D call: TRBD1 (5 bases). Germline lookup yields CDR1 MGHDK and CDR2 SYGVNS. The germline V and J ends were trimmed by 3 bases and 6 bases, with 17 bases remaining between them. The CDR3 is 15 residues long. This CDR3 reads CASSETIGWGAEAFF. The CDR3, as DNA: TGTGCCAGCAGTGAGACCATAGGGTGGGGGGCTGAAGCTTTCTTT.

There are a few counts of this clone. The chain combines TRBV18 with TRBJ1-1; TRBD1 is a possible D gene (6 bases). Trimming took 4 bases from V and 0 from J, leaving 9 bases between them. The length of the CDR3 is 14 residues. The germline CDR1 and CDR2 sequences are KGHSH and LQKENI. CDR3 bases: TGTGCCAGCTCACAACAGGGCTTGAACACTGAAGCTTTCTTT. This codes for CASSQQGLNTEAFF.

The chain has TRBV29-1 and TRBJ2-2; unclear D gene. The germline V gene has CDR1 SQVTM and CDR2 ANQGSEA. This CDR3 has 15 amino acids. V was cut by 0 bases and J by 0 bases, with 8 bases left in between. The CDR3 DNA reads as TGCAGCGTTGAAGATAGCAGCGCGAACACCGGGGAGCTGTTTTTT. It yields the protein CSVEDSSANTGELFF.

V gene TRBV9 combines with J gene TRBJ1-1, with 7 bases fitting TRBD1. Unmatched junction bases numbered 9, after V lost 0 bases and J lost 1 base. The CDR3 has 17 residues. Germline V CDR1 and CDR2: SGDLS, YYNGEE. The CDR3 nucleotides read TGTGCCAGCAGCGTAGGATCCCGACAGGGTAGGAACACTGAAGCTTTCTTT. The encoded protein is CASSVGSRQGRNTEAFF.

This rearrangement joins TRBV7-2 to TRBJ2-3; 8 bases line up with TRBD1. V dropped 3 bases and J dropped 4; count of bases not matched to a gene: 6. Germline CDR1 reads SGHTA; CDR2 reads FQGNSA. This CDR3 has 15 residues. The CDR3 DNA is TGTGCCAGCAGCTTGTCGACAGGGGACGCAGATACGCAGTATTTT. It translates to CASSLSTGDADTQYF.

V is TRBV5-1 and J is TRBJ1-4; D ambiguous. V was trimmed by 0 bases and J by 4 bases, leaving 7 bases between them. Germline lookup yields CDR1 SGHRS and CDR2 YFSETQ. The CDR3 is 14 amino acids. The CDR3 reads CASSLGLINEKLFF. CDR3 sequence (DNA): TGCGCCAGCAGCTTGGGGCTTATTAATGAAAAACTGTTTTTT.